This T cell receptor (beta chain) was observed in a study of blood T cell repertoires in COVID-19. Turning to the study itself: PBMCs, B-cell-depleted T cells, or T cells were the source of the cDNA or gDNA that made up the material.

This CDR3 contains 12 residues. Between the trimmed V and J ends, which lost 6 bases and 11 bases, there was a span of 14 bases. Per the original methods: For nucleated cells, counts were estimated from reference gene primer amplification. Some clones are missing from TCRdb's copy, which holds only in-frame ones; the method was immunoSEQ multiplex PCR. For V, J and clone size, that table is used; D and trimming come from the DNA. The sample carries hundreds of thousands of clones, 80% to 90% recorded once. The V gene is TRBV12-3 or TRBV12-4, the J gene TRBJ2-1; D unclear. The sequencing input was peripheral blood. This TCR derives from a woman in her 30s with active or convalescent COVID-19. CDR3 coding DNA: TGTGCCAGCAGCTTGGGCGAGTATAAGCAGTTCTTC. Translated: CASSLGEYKQFF.